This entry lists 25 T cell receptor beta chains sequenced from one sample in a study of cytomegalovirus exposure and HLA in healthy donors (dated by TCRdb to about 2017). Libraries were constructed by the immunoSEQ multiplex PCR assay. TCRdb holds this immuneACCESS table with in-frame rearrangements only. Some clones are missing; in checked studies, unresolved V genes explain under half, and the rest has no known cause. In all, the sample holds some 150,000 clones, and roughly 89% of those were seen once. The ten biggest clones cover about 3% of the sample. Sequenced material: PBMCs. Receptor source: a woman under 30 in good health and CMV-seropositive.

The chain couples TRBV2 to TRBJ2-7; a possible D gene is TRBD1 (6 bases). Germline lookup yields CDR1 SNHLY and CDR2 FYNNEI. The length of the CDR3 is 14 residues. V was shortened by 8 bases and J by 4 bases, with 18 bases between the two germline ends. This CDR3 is CASGGAKPAYEQYF. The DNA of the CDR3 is TGTGCCAGCGGGGGCGCTAAACCCGCATACGAGCAGTACTTC.

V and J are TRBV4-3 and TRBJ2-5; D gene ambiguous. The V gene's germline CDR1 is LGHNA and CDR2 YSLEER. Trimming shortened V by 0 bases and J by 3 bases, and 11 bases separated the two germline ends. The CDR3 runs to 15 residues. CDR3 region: CASSQELAREETQYF. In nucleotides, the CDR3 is TGCGCCAGCAGCCAAGAGCTCGCCCGCGAAGAGACCCAGTACTTC.

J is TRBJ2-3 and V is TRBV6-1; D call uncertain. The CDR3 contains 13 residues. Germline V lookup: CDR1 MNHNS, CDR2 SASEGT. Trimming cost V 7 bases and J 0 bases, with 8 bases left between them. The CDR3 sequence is CASTTGSTDTQYF. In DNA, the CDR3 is TGTGCCAGCACGACCGGGAGCACAGATACGCAGTATTTT.

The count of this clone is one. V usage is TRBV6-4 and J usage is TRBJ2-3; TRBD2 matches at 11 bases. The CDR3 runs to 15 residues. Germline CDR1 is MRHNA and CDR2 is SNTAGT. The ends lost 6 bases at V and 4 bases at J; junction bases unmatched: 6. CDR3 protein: CASSDGTSGADTQYF. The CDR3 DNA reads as TGTGCCAGCAGCGACGGGACTAGCGGTGCAGATACGCAGTATTTT.

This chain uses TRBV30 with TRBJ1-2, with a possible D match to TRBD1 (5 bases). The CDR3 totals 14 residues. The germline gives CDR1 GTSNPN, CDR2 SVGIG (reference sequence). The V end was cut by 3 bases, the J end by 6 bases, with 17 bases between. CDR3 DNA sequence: TGTGCCTGGAGCTTCGTTAGGGGAGGGGATGGCTACACCTTC. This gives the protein CAWSFVRGGDGYTF.

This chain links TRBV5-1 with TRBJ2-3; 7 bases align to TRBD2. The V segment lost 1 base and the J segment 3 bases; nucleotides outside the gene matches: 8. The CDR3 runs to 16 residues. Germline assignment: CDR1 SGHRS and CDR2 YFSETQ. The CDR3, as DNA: TGCGCCAGCAGCTTGTTTGGTGGGAGGGCAACAGATACGCAGTATTTT. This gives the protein CASSLFGGRATDTQYF.

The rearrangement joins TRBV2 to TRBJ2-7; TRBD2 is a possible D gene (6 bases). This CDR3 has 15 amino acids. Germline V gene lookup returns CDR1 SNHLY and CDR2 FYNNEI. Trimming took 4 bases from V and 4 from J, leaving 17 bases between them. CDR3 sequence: CASSVTRDSPYEQYF. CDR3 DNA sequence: TGTGCCAGCAGTGTAACCCGGGACTCCCCTTACGAGCAGTACTTC.

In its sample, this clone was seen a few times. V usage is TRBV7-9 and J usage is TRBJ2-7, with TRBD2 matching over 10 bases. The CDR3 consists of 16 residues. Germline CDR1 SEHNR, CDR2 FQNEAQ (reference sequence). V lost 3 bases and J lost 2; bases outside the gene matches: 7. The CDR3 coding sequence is TGTGCCAGCAGCTTTACCCTAGCGGGAGTAACCTACGAGCAGTACTTC. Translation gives CASSFTLAGVTYEQYF.

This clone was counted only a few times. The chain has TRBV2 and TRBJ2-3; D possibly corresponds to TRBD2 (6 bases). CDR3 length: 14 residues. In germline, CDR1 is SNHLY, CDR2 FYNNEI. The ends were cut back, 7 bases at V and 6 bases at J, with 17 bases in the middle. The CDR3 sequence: CASIAVDYLDTQYF. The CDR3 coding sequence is TGTGCCAGCATTGCGGTGGACTATTTGGATACGCAGTATTTT.

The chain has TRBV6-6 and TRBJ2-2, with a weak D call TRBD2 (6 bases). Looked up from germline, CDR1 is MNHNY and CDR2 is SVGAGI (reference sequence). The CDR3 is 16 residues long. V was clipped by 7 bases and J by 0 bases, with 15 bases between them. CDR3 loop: CASTPREPANTGELFF. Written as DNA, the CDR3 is TGTGCCAGCACTCCCCGGGAGCCAGCGAACACCGGGGAGCTGTTTTTT.

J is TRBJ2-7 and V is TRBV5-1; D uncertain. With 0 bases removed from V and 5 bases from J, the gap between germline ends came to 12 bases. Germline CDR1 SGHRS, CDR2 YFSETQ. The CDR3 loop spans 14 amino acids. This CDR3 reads CASSLDPRVDEQYF. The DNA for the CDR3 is TGCGCCAGCAGCTTGGACCCTCGGGTAGACGAGCAGTACTTC.

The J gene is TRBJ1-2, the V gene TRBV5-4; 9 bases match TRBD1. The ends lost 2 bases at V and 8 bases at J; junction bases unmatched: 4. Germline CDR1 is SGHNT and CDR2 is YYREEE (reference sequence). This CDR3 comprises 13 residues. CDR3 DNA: TGTGCCAGCAGCTTAAGACAGGGGGAGGGCTACACCTTC. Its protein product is CASSLRQGEGYTF.

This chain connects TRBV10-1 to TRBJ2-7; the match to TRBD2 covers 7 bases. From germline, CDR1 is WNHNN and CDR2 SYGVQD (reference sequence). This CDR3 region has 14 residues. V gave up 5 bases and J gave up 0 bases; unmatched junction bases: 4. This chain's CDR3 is CASSPAGSSYEQYF. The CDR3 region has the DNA TGCGCCAGCAGTCCAGCGGGGAGCTCCTACGAGCAGTACTTC.

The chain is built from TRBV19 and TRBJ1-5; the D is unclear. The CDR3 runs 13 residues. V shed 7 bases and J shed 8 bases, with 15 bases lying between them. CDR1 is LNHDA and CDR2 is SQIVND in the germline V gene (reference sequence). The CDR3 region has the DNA TGTGCCAGTAAACGGGAGGGAAGGGAGCCCCAGCATTTT. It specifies CASKREGREPQHF.

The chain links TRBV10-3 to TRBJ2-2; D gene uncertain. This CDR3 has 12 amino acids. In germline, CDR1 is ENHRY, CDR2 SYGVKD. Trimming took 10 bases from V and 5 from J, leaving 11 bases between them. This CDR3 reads CATRPTTGELFF. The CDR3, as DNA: TGTGCCACCAGACCAACAACCGGGGAGCTGTTTTTT.

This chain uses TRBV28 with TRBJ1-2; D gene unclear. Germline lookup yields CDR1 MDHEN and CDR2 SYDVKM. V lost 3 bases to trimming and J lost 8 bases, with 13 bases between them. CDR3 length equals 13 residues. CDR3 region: CASSFGIPGGYTF. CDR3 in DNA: TGTGCCAGCAGTTTTGGAATCCCAGGAGGCTACACCTTC.

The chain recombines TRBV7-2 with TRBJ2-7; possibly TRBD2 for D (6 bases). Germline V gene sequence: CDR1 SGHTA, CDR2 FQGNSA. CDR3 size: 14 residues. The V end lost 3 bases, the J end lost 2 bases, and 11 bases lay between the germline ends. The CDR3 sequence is CASSLREAPYEQYF. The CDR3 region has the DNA TGTGCCAGCAGCTTGAGGGAGGCGCCCTACGAGCAGTACTTC.

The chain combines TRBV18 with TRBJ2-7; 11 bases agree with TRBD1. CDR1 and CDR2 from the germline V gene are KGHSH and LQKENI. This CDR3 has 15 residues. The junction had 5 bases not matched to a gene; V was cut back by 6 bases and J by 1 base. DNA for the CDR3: TGTGCCAGCTCCGTCGGGACAGGGGGTTCCTACGAGCAGTACTTC. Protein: CASSVGTGGSYEQYF.

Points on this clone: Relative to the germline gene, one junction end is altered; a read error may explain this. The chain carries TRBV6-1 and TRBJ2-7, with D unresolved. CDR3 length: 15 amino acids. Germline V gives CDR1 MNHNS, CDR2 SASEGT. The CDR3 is CASSEGWRNSYEQYF. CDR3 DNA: TGTGCCAGCAGCGAAGGGTGGCGGAACTCCTACGAGCAGTACTTC.

In DNA form, the CDR3 reads TGCGCCAGCAGTGAGTCGGCACCTCTCCAGTACTTC. Translated, it gives CASSESAPLQYF. This rearrangement joins TRBV10-2 to TRBJ2-7; no clear D. Trimming took off 0 bases at V and 10 bases at J, with 10 bases between the two ends. The CDR3 runs to 12 residues. Germline loops: CDR1 WSHSY, CDR2 SAAADI.

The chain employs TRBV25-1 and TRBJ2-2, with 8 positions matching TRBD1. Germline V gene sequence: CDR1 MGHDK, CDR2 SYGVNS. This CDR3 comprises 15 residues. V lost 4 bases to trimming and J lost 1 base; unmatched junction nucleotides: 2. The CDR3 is CASSGQGLNTGELFF. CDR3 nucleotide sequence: TGTGCCAGCAGTGGACAGGGGTTGAACACCGGGGAGCTGTTTTTT.

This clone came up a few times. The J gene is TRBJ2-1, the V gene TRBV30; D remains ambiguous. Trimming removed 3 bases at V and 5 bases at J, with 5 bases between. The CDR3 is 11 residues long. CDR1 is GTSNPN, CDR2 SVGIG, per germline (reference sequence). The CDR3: CAWSLDNEQFF. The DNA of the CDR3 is TGTGCCTGGAGCCTAGACAATGAGCAGTTCTTC.

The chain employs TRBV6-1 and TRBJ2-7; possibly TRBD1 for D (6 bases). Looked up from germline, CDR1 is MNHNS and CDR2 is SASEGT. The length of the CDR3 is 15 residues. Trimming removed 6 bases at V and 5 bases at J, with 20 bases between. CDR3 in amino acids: CASSPGTLGWNEQYF. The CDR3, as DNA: TGTGCCAGCAGCCCCGGGACACTGGGGTGGAACGAGCAGTACTTC.

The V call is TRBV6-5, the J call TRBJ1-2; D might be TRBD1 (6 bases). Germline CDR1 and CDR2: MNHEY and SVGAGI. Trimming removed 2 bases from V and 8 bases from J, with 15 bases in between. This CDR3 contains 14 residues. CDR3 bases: TGTGCCAGCAGTTACCCCAACAGGGTCTGGGGCTACACCTTC. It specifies CASSYPNRVWGYTF.

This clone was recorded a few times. This chain's CDR3 is CASRQSPGELFF. Written as DNA, the CDR3 is TGTGCCAGCAGACAGTCCCCCGGGGAGCTGTTTTTT. V is TRBV6-1 and J is TRBJ2-2; no clear D. Germline V gene lookup returns CDR1 MNHNS and CDR2 SASEGT. Trimming stripped 6 bases from V and 6 bases from J, with 8 bases between. This CDR3 region has 12 residues.